The 27 T cell receptor beta chains given below trace back to one sample, sequenced in a study of T cell repertoires in cytomegalovirus infection. Their antigens remain unidentified. MiXCR, applied by TCRdb to the reads, yields one record per CDR3 protein. Among about 310,000 distinct CDR3 sequences listed, around 25% were seen once. The source was cultured PBMCs, collected from culture after CMV antigen stimulation. The receptors stem from a human donor in good health (CMV status not recorded). Some clones in this sample may be carry-over from other donors' samples.

As DNA, the CDR3 is TGTGCCACCCGAAACACTGGGGCGGGAGCCCACAATGAGCAGTTCTTC. Its translation: CATRNTGAGAHNEQFF. The rearrangement uses TRBV15 and TRBJ2-1; 7 nucleotides align to TRBD2. The CDR3 is 16 amino acids. Germline-derived CDR1 and CDR2 are LNHNV and YYDKDF (reference sequence). V shed 8 bases and J 5 bases; nucleotides not matched to a gene: 15. The full variable domain, rest sourced from reference TRBV15 and TRBJ2-1, is DAMVIQNPRYQVTQFGKPVTLSCSQTLNHNVMYWYQQKSSQAPKLLFHYYDKDFNNEADTPDNFQSRRPNTSFCFLDIRSPGLGDTAMYLCATRNTGAGAHNEQFFGPGTRLTVL.

The chain uses TRBV7-9 and TRBJ2-1, with unresolved D. The CDR3 spans 14 residues. Trimming pared 5 bases from V and 6 bases from J, leaving 14 bases between. The V gene's germline CDR1 is SEHNR and CDR2 FQNEAQ (reference sequence). CDR3 in amino acids: CASSPGGFGNEQFF. DNA for the CDR3: TGTGCCAGCAGCCCCGGTGGGTTTGGCAATGAGCAGTTCTTC.

This sequence joins TRBV6-2 or TRBV6-3 and TRBJ2-5, with TRBD2 matching 10 bases. The CDR3 contains 15 residues. CDR1 MNHEY and CDR2 SVGEGT come from the germline V gene. The V segment lost 3 bases and the J segment 4 bases; nucleotides outside the gene matches: 5. CDR3: CASSYLAGEGETQYF. The DNA of the CDR3 is TGTGCCAGCAGTTATCTAGCGGGAGAGGGAGAGACCCAGTACTTC.

The chain has TRBV7-9 and TRBJ1-4; 8 positions agree with TRBD1. The CDR3 contains 14 residues. After removal of 4 bases from V and 6 bases from J, the junction contained 4 bases not matched to a gene. Germline V gives CDR1 SEHNR, CDR2 FQNEAQ (reference sequence). CDR3 residues: CASSSQGADEKLFF. The CDR3 DNA reads TGTGCCAGCAGCTCTCAGGGGGCTGATGAAAAACTGTTTTTT.

There are many counts of this clonotype. The genes are TRBV7-2 and TRBJ2-4, with D possibly TRBD2 on 7 matching bases. This CDR3 comprises 16 residues. V was pared by 1 base and J by 6 bases, with 16 bases between. Germline assignment: CDR1 SGHTA and CDR2 FQGNSA. CDR3 amino acids: CASSLELREGGNIQYF. The CDR3 DNA reads as TGTGCCAGCAGCTTAGAATTGAGGGAGGGGGGAAACATTCAGTACTTC.

This chain joins TRBV7-8 and TRBJ2-7; no firm D call. CDR3 length: 12 amino acids. Germline V gene sequence: CDR1 SGHVS, CDR2 FQNEAQ. V was shortened by 4 bases and J by 6 bases, with 10 bases between the two germline ends. This CDR3 reads CASSSDLGEQYF. The CDR3 DNA reads TGTGCCAGCAGCTCCGACCTTGGCGAGCAGTACTTC.

The chain is built from TRBV6-5 and TRBJ2-2, with D perhaps matching TRBD1 or TRBD2 (5 bases each). CDR1 and CDR2 (germline): MNHEY, SVGAGI. This CDR3 is built from 16 residues. The V and J ends lost 6 bases and 2 bases respectively, with 16 bases between them. The CDR3 nucleotides read TGTGCCAGCAGCCCCCTGGGGGATTTAAACACCGGGGAGCTGTTTTTT. Its translation: CASSPLGDLNTGELFF.

This chain connects TRBV7-2 to TRBJ1-1; tentatively, D is TRBD1 (5 bases). Germline V gives CDR1 SGHTA, CDR2 FQGNSA. This CDR3 spans 15 amino acids. V lost 5 bases, J lost 0 bases, and 13 bases lay in between. The CDR3 coding sequence is TGTGCCAGCAGCCCACGGACAAGTATGAACACTGAAGCTTTCTTT. Translating it yields CASSPRTSMNTEAFF.

The gene calls are TRBV5-1 and TRBJ2-5; the match to TRBD1 covers 11 bases. Germline loops: CDR1 SGHRS, CDR2 YFSETQ. The V segment lost 3 bases and the J segment 2 bases; nucleotides outside the gene matches: 3. This CDR3 is built from 15 residues. CDR3 nucleotides: TGCGCCAGCAGCTACGGACAGGGGGCTCAAGAGACCCAGTACTTC. As protein: CASSYGQGAQETQYF. The full variable domain, completed using reference TRBV5-1 and TRBJ2-5, is KAGVTQTPRYLIKTRGQQVTLSCSPISGHRSVSWYQQTPGQGLQFLFEYFSETQRNKGNFPGRFSGRQFSNSRSEMNVSTLELGDSALYLCASSYGQGAQETQYFGPGTRLLVL.

The rearrangement uses TRBV6-2 or TRBV6-3 and TRBJ1-2; weak D call: TRBD1 (5 bases). Germline V lookup: CDR1 MNHEY, CDR2 SVGEGT. The V gene lost 6 bases and the J gene lost 0 bases, with 11 bases spanning the gap. CDR3 length equals 14 residues. The CDR3 DNA reads as TGTGCCAGCAGAGACAGCCCTACTAACTATGGCTACACCTTC. As protein: CASRDSPTNYGYTF.

In this sample, this clonotype turned up many times. CDR3 sequence: CASSSIAASYNEQFF. CDR3 DNA sequence: TGTGCCAGCAGCTCGATAGCGGCATCCTACAATGAGCAGTTCTTC. The V call is TRBV7-8, the J call TRBJ2-1; maybe TRBD2 (6 bases). Germline CDR1 is SGHVS and CDR2 is FQNEAQ. Deletions cut 4 bases from V and 1 base from J, with 11 bases between. This CDR3 comprises 15 residues.

The chain links TRBV7-2 to TRBJ2-1, with D perhaps being TRBD1 or TRBD2 (6 bases each). In germline, CDR1 is SGHTA, CDR2 FQGNSA. This CDR3 spans 18 amino acids. Trimming removed 5 bases at V and 1 base at J, with 21 bases between. CDR3 nucleotide sequence: TGTGCCAGCAGCGCACAAGAGGGGGGCACAGGGTCCTACAATGAGCAGTTCTTC. It codes for CASSAQEGGTGSYNEQFF.

In its sample, this clonotype was seen a few times. The chain employs TRBV19 and TRBJ1-4, with a possible D match to TRBD1 (6 bases). This CDR3 contains 12 residues. The V end lost 5 bases, the J end lost 10 bases, and 11 bases lay between the germline ends. CDR1 is LNHDA, CDR2 SQIVND, per germline (reference sequence). The CDR3: CASSPRGAKLFF. CDR3 nucleotides: TGTGCCAGTAGTCCGCGGGGGGCAAAACTGTTTTTT.

This clonotype was recorded at least ten times. The rearrangement uses TRBV7-2 and TRBJ1-5; no clear D gene. CDR3 size: 13 residues. Germline V gives CDR1 SGHTA, CDR2 FQGNSA. Trimming removed 5 bases at V and 6 bases at J, with 11 bases between. CDR3 bases: TGTGCCAGCAGCCCCACCAGTTCTCAGCCCCAGCATTTT. Translation gives CASSPTSSQPQHF.

This chain joins TRBV10-3 and TRBJ1-6, with D perhaps TRBD1 (6 bases). Germline V gene sequence: CDR1 ENHRY, CDR2 SYGVKD. The CDR3 runs to 15 residues. With 0 bases removed from V and 9 bases from J, the gap between germline ends came to 12 bases. The chain's CDR3 is CAISESGQPRSPLHF. CDR3 coding DNA: TGTGCCATCAGTGAGTCTGGACAGCCCCGTTCACCCCTCCACTTT.

The chain joins TRBV7-9 to TRBJ1-4; D remains ambiguous. V dropped 0 bases and J dropped 7 bases, with 21 bases sitting between them. The CDR3 covers 18 residues. The V gene's germline CDR1 is SEHNR and CDR2 FQNEAQ (reference sequence). The DNA of the CDR3 is TGTGCCAGCAGCTTAGCGCGGGGTTTAGGTTGGCACTCTGAAAAACTGTTTTTT. It specifies CASSLARGLGWHSEKLFF.

This clonotype was observed at least ten times. The chain recombines TRBV7-9 with TRBJ2-7; 8 nucleotides line up with TRBD1. After removal of 2 bases from V and 3 bases from J, the junction contained 9 bases not matched to a gene. This CDR3 region has 16 residues. The germline CDR1 and CDR2 sequences are SEHNR and FQNEAQ (reference sequence). In nucleotides, the CDR3 is TGTGCCAGCAGCTTACTTGGCGGAACAGGGGGCTACGAGCAGTACTTC. It translates to CASSLLGGTGGYEQYF.

This clonotype was counted ten times or more. The chain combines TRBV7-6 with TRBJ1-6; no clear D gene. Germline CDR1 reads SGHVS; CDR2 reads FNYEAQ. The CDR3 is 13 residues long. V lost 1 base to trimming and J lost 6 bases, with 4 bases between them. CDR3 residues: CASSLGANSPLHF. The CDR3 DNA is TGTGCCAGCAGCTTAGGGGCTAATTCACCCCTCCACTTT.

This clonotype came up many times. The CDR3: CASIIDRGRDTQYF. The DNA of the CDR3 is TGTGCCAGCATCATTGACAGGGGGCGAGATACGCAGTATTTT. The chain combines TRBV7-2 with TRBJ2-3; 10 nucleotides line up with TRBD1. Unmatched junction bases numbered 6, after V lost 7 bases and J lost 5 bases. Looked up from germline, CDR1 is SGHTA and CDR2 is FQGNSA. CDR3 size: 14 residues.

This clonotype has ten or more counts. The V gene is TRBV7-9, the J gene TRBJ2-4; D is perhaps TRBD1 or TRBD2 (5 bases each). This CDR3 is built from 16 residues. Per germline, CDR1 SEHNR and CDR2 FQNEAQ (reference sequence). V gave up 0 bases and J gave up 1 base, with 10 bases separating them. The CDR3 sequence: CASSLALGVAKNIQYF. Written as DNA, the CDR3 is TGTGCCAGCAGCTTAGCGCTGGGGGTTGCCAAAAACATTCAGTACTTC.

The gene calls are TRBV4-1 and TRBJ2-2, with D unclear. This CDR3 comprises 14 residues. Germline-derived CDR1 and CDR2 are MGHRA and YSYEKL. The V and J ends lost 1 base and 6 bases respectively, with 9 bases between them. CDR3 residues: CASSQGTAPGELFF. CDR3 DNA sequence: TGCGCCAGCAGCCAAGGCACGGCCCCCGGGGAGCTGTTTTTT.

This clonotype appeared a few times. The chain combines TRBV6-5 with TRBJ1-2; the D is unclear. This CDR3 has 15 amino acids. Germline values: CDR1 MNHEY, CDR2 SVGAGI. Trimming took off 5 bases at V and 4 bases at J, with 17 bases between the two ends. The CDR3 nucleotides read TGTGCCAGCAGTGGACGGCCCCGCTCCCTCTATGGCTACACCTTC. It specifies CASSGRPRSLYGYTF.

This clonotype was recorded a few times. The chain couples TRBV7-9 to TRBJ2-4; either TRBD1 or TRBD2 may fit D (5 bases each). CDR1 is SEHNR, CDR2 FQNEAQ, per germline (reference sequence). The CDR3 covers 14 residues. V dropped 5 bases and J dropped 5 bases, with 13 bases sitting between them. The CDR3 is CASSGRDRENIQYF. CDR3 DNA: TGTGCCAGCAGCGGCCGGGACCGAGAAAACATTCAGTACTTC.

This clonotype was observed a few times. This chain joins TRBV7-3 and TRBJ2-1, with D uncertain. The germline V gene has CDR1 SGHTA and CDR2 FQGTGA. Deletions cut 0 bases from V and 10 bases from J, with 7 bases between. The CDR3 extends over 12 amino acids. The CDR3 nucleotides are TGTGCCAGCAGCTTAACCCCTGGAGAGCAGTTCTTC. It specifies CASSLTPGEQFF.

This clonotype was found a few times. This chain uses TRBV19 with TRBJ1-3, with TRBD1 identical over 7 bases. Germline loops: CDR1 LNHDA, CDR2 SQIVND (reference sequence). V shed 7 bases and J 4 bases; nucleotides not matched to a gene: 10. The length of the CDR3 is 15 residues. CDR3 in amino acids: CASMDRPWLGNTIYF. Written as DNA, the CDR3 is TGTGCCAGTATGGACAGGCCGTGGTTAGGAAACACCATATATTTT.

This chain joins TRBV15 and TRBJ1-1; tentatively, D is TRBD1 (6 bases). V was clipped by 5 bases and J by 6 bases, with 16 bases between them. The CDR3 extends over 14 amino acids. CDR1 is LNHNV and CDR2 is YYDKDF in the germline V gene (reference sequence). CDR3 bases: TGTGCCACCAGCGAGGGAGGCTACAGGGCTGAAGCTTTCTTT. This translates into CATSEGGYRAEAFF.

This clonotype occurred a few times. This sequence joins TRBV20-1 and TRBJ2-5; D may be TRBD1 (6 bases). The germline V gene encodes CDR1 DFQATT and CDR2 SNEGSKA (reference sequence). V was pared by 6 bases and J by 3 bases, with 11 bases between. The CDR3 covers 12 residues. CDR3 DNA: TGCAGTGCCACCGAGGGGGAAGAGACCCAGTACTTC. This sequence encodes CSATEGEETQYF.